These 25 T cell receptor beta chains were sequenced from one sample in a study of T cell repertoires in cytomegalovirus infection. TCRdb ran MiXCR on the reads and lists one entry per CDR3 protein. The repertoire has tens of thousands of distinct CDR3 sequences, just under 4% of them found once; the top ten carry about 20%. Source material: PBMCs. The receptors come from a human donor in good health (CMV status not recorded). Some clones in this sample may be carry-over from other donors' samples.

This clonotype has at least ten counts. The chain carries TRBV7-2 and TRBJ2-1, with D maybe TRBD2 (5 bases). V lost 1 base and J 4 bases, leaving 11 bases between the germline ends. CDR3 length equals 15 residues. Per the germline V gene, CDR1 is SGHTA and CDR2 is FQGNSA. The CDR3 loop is CASSLGASPYNEQFF. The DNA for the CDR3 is TGTGCCAGCAGCTTAGGGGCTAGCCCTTACAATGAGCAGTTCTTC. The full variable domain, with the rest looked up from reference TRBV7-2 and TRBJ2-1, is GAGVSQSPSNKVTEKGKDVELRCDPISGHTALYWYRQSLGQGLEFLIYFQGNSAPDKSGLPSDRFSAERTGGSVSTLTIQRTQQEDSAVYLCASSLGASPYNEQFFGPGTRLTVL.

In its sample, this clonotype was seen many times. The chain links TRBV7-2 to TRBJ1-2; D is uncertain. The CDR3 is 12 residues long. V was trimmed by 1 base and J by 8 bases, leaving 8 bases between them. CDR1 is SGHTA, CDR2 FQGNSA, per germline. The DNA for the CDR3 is TGTGCCAGCAGCTTAGAGGTGGGGGGCTACACCTTC. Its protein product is CASSLEVGGYTF.

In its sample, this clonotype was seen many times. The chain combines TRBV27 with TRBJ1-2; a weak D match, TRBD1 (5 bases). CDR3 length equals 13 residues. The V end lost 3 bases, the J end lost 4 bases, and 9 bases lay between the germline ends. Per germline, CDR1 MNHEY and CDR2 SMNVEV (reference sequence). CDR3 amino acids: CASSFGATYGYTF. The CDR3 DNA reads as TGTGCCAGCAGTTTCGGGGCGACCTATGGCTACACCTTC.

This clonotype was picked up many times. The CDR3 sequence: CSVEIPLTGQFNQPQHF. The CDR3 bases are TGCAGCGTTGAAATACCACTGACAGGGCAATTTAATCAGCCCCAGCATTTT. This chain uses TRBV29-1 with TRBJ1-5; 7 bases match TRBD1. Germline V gives CDR1 SQVTM, CDR2 ANQGSEA. The trim removed 2 bases at V and 4 bases at J, leaving 14 bases unmatched. The CDR3 totals 17 residues.

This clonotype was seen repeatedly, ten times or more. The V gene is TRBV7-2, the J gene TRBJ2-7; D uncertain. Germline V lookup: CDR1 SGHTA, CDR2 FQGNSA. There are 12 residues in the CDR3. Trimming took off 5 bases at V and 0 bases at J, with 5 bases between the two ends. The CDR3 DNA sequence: TGTGCCAGCAGCCTAAACTCCTACGAGCAGTACTTC. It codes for CASSLNSYEQYF.

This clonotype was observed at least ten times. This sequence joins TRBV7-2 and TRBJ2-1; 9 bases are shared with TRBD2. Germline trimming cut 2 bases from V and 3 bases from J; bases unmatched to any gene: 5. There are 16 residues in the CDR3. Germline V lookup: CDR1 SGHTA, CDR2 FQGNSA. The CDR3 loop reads CASSLTRLAVYNEQFF. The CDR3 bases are TGTGCCAGCAGCTTAACTAGACTAGCGGTCTACAATGAGCAGTTCTTC.

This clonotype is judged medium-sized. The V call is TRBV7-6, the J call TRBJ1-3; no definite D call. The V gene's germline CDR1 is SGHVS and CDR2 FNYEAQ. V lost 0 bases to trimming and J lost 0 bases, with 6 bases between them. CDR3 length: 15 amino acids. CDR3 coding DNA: TGTGCCAGCAGCTTAGCCGGCAGCTCTGGAAACACCATATATTTT. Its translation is CASSLAGSSGNTIYF.

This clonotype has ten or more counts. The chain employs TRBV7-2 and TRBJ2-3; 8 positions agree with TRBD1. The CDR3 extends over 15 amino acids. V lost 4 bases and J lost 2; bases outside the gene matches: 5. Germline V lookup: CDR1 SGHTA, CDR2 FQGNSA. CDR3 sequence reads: CASSSGQEITDTQYF. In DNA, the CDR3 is TGTGCCAGCAGCTCGGGACAGGAGATCACAGATACGCAGTATTTT.

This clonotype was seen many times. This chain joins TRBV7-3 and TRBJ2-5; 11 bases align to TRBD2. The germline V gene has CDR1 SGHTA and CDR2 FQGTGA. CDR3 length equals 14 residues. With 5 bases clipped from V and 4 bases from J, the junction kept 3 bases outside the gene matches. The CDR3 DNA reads TGTGCCAGCAGCCCGACTAGCGGGGTAGAGACCCAGTACTTC. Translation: CASSPTSGVETQYF.

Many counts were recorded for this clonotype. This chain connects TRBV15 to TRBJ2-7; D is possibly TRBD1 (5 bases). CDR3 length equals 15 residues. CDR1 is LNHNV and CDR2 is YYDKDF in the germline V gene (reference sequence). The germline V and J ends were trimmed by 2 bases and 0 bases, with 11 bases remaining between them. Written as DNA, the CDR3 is TGTGCCACCAGCAGAAACGTAGGGGCCTCCTACGAGCAGTACTTC. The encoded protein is CATSRNVGASYEQYF.

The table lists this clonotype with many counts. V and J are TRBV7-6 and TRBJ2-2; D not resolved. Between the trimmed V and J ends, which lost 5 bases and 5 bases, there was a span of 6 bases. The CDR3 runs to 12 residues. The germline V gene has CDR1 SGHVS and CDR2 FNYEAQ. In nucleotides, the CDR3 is TGTGCCAGCAGCATTAATACCGGGGAGCTGTTTTTT. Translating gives CASSINTGELFF.

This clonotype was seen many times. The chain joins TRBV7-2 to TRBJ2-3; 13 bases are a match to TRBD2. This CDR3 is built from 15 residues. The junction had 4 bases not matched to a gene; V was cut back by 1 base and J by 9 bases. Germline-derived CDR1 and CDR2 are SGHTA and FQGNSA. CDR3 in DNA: TGTGCCAGCAGCTTAGGACTAGCGGGAGGAGAAACGCAGTATTTT. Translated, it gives CASSLGLAGGETQYF.

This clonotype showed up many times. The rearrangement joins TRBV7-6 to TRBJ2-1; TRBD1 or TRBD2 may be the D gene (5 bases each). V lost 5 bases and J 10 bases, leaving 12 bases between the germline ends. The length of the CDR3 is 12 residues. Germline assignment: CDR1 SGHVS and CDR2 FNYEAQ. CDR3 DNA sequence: TGTGCCAGCAGCCTTGGCCGGGACGAGCAGTTCTTC. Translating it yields CASSLGRDEQFF.

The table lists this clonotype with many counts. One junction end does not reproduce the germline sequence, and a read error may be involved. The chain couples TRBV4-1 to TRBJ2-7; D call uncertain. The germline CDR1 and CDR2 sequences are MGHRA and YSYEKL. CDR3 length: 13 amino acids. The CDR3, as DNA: TGTGCCAGCAGCCAATACAGAGGCGACGAGCAGTACTTC. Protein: CASSQYRGDEQYF.

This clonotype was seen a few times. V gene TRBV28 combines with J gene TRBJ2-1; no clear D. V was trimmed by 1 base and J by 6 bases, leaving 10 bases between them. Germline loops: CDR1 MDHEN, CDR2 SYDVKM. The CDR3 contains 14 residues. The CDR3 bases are TGTGCCAGCAGTTTATCCTGGGCTGCCAATGAGCAGTTCTTC. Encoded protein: CASSLSWAANEQFF. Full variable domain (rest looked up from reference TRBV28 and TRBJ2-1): DVKVTQSSRYLVKRTGEKVFLECVQDMDHENMFWYRQDPGLGLRLIYFSYDVKMKEKGDIPEGYSVSREKKERFSLILESASTNQTSMYLCASSLSWAANEQFFGPGTRLTVL.

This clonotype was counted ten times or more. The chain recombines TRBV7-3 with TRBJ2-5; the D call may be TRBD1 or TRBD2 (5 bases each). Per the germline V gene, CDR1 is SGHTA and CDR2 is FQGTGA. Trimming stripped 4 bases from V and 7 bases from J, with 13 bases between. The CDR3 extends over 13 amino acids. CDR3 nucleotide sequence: TGTGCCAGCAGCTACTTGCCCGGGGCGACCCAGTACTTC. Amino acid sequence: CASSYLPGATQYF.

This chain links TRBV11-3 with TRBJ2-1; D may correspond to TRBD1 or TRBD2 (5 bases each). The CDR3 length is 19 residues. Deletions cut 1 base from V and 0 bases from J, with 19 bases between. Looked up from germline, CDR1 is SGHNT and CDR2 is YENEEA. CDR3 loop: CASSLGGSDSRPSYNEQFF. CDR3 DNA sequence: TGTGCCAGCAGCTTAGGGGGGTCGGACTCAAGGCCCTCCTACAATGAGCAGTTCTTC.

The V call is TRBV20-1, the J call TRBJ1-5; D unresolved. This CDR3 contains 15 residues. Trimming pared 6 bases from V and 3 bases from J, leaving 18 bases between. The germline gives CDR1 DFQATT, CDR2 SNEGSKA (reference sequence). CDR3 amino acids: CSAVPAERPNQPQHF. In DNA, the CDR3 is TGCAGTGCCGTCCCGGCGGAGAGGCCCAATCAGCCCCAGCATTTT.

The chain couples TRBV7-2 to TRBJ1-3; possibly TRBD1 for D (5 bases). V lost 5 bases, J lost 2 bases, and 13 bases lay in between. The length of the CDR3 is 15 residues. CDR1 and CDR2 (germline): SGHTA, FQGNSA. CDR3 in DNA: TGTGCCAGCAGCCTCGGGCCAGGGCCTGGAAACACCATATATTTT. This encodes CASSLGPGPGNTIYF. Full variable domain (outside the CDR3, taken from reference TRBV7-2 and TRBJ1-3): GAGVSQSPSNKVTEKGKDVELRCDPISGHTALYWYRQSLGQGLEFLIYFQGNSAPDKSGLPSDRFSAERTGGSVSTLTIQRTQQEDSAVYLCASSLGPGPGNTIYFGEGSWLTVV.

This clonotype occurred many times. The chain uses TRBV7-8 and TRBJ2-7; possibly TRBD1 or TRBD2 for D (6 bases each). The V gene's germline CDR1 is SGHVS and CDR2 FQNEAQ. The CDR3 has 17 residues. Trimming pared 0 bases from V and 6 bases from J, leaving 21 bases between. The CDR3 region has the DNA TGTGCCAGCAGCTTAGCGACAGGAACTAGCATTACGGGCGAGCAGTACTTC. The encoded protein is CASSLATGTSITGEQYF.

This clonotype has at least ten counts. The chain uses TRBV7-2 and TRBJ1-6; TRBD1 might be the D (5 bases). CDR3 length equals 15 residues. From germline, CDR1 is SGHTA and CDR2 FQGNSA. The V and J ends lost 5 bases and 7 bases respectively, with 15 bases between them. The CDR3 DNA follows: TGTGCCAGCAGCCCGGCTGAGGGGTCCAATTCACCCCTCCACTTT. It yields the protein CASSPAEGSNSPLHF.

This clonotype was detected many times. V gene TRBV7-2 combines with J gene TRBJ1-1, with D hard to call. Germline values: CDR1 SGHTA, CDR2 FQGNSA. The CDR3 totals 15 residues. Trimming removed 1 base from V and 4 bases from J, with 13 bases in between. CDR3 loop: CASSLVGRVGTEAFF. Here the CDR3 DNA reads TGTGCCAGCAGCTTAGTGGGGAGAGTGGGCACTGAAGCTTTCTTT.

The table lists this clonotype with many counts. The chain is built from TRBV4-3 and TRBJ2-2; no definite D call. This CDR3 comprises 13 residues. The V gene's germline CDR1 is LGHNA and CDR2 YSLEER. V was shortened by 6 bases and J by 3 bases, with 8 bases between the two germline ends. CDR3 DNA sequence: TGCGCCAGCAGTAGTTCCGACACCGGGGAGCTGTTTTTT. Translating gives CASSSSDTGELFF.

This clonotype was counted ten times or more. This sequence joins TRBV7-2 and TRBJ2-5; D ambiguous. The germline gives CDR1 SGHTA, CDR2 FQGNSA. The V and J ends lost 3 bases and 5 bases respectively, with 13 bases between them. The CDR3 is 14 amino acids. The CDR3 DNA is TGTGCCAGCAGCTTCAACCCCCCGCCCGAGACCCAGTACTTC. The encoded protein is CASSFNPPPETQYF. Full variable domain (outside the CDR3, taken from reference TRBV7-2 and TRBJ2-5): GAGVSQSPSNKVTEKGKDVELRCDPISGHTALYWYRQSLGQGLEFLIYFQGNSAPDKSGLPSDRFSAERTGGSVSTLTIQRTQQEDSAVYLCASSFNPPPETQYFGPGTRLLVL.

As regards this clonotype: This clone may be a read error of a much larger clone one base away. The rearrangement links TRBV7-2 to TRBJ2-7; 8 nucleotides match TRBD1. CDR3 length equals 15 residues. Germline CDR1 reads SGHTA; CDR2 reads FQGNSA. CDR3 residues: CACSLGQGVTYEQYF. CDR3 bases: TGTGCCTGCAGCCTAGGACAGGGAGTAACCTACGAGCAGTACTTC.